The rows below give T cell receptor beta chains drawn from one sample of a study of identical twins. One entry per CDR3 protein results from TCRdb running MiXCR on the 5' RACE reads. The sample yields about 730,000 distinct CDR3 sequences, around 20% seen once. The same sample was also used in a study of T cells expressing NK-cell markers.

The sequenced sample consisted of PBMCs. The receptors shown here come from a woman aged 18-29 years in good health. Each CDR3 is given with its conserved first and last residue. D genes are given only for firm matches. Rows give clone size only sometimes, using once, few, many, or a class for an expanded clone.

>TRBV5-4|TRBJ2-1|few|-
TGTGCCAGCAGCCCCCTGGAGGGAACTAGGAATGAGCAGTTCTTC
CASSPLEGTRNEQFF
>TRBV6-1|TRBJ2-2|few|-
TGTGCCAGCATAGGCCGCGACCCCACAGGGGAGGGCGGGGAGCTGTTTTTT
CASIGRDPTGEGGELFF
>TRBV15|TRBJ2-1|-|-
TGTGCCACCAGCAGAGATCGGGTCAATGAGCAGTTCTTC
CATSRDRVNEQFF
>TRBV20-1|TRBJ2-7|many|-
TGCAGTGCCAACCGGGGCAGCTCCTACGAGCAGTACTTC
CSANRGSSYEQYF
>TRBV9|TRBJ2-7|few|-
TGTGCCAGCAGCCGAGGGGGTTCCAACTACGAGCAGTACTTC
CASSRGGSNYEQYF
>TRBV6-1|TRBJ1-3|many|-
TGTGCCAGCAGTGGATATGCAGGGCCAGGAAACACCATATATTTT
CASSGYAGPGNTIYF
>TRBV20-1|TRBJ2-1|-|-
TGCAGTGCCAGTATCTACGGGGACGATGAGCAGTTCTTC
CSASIYGDDEQFF
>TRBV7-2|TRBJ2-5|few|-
TGTGCCAGCAGCTTAATCCAGCAAGAGACCCAGTACTTC
CASSLIQQETQYF
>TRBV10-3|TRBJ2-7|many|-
TGTGCCATCCGAGACAGGAGTTACGAGCAGTACTTC
CAIRDRSYEQYF
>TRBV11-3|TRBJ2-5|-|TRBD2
TGTGCCAGCAGCGTCCCTAGCGGGGGGGCGGAGACCCAGTACTTC
CASSVPSGGAETQYF
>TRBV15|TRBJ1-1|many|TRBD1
TGTGCCACCAGCAAGGACAGGGGGAACACTGAAGCTTTCTTT
CATSKDRGNTEAFF
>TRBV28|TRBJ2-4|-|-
TGTGCCAGCAGTCGCCCCAAGGTAGCCAAAAACATTCAGTACTTC
CASSRPKVAKNIQYF
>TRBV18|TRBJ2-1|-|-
TGTGCCAGCTCACCTCAGACCTTC
CASSPQTF
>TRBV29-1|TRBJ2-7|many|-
TGCAGCGTTACGGTGGGGCCGTCCTACGAGCAGTACTTC
CSVTVGPSYEQYF
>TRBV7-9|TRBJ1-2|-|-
TGTGCCAGCAGCTTAGAGAGGGGACTGGAGATAGGCTACACCTTC
CASSLERGLEIGYTF
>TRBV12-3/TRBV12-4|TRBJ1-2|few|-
TGTGCCAGCAGTTTAGTGAACTATGGCTTCACCTTC
CASSLVNYGFTF
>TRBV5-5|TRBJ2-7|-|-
TGTGCCAGCAGCCCACAACCCCGCGGGTCGAAAGAGCAGTACTTC
CASSPQPRGSKEQYF
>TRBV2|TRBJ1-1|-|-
TGTGCCAGCAGTGACAGGGAAGGAGCTTTCTTT
CASSDREGAFF
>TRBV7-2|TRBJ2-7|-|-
TGTGCCAGCAGCCCGGGGCACGCATATGAGCAGTACTTC
CASSPGHAYEQYF
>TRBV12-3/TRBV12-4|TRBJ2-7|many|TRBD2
TGTGCCAGCAGTTTGGGGACTAGCGGTTACGAGCAGTACTTC
CASSLGTSGYEQYF
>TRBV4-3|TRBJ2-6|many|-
TGCGCCAGCAGCCAAGAGGGGCAAGCTTCTGGGGCCAACGTCCTGACTTTC
CASSQEGQASGANVLTF
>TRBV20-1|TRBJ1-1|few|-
TGCAGTGCTGCCAGGGCAACTGAAGCTTTCTTT
CSAARATEAFF
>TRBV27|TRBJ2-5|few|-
TGTGCCAGCAGTGACTGGGGGCGGACCCAGTACTTC
CASSDWGRTQYF
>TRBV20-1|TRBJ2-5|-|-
TGCAGTGCTAGAGGACAGGGAGGAGGGACCCAGTACTTC
CSARGQGGGTQYF
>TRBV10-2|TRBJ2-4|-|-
TGCGCCAGCAGGAATGGGCAGGTAGACATTCAGTACTTC
CASRNGQVDIQYF
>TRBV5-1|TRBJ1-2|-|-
TGCGCCAGCAGCTTGGAAGGACCGAGAGGCTACACCTTC
CASSLEGPRGYTF
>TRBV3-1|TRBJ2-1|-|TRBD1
TGTGCCAGCAACGACAGGGGGCTGGAAAATGAGCAGTTCTTC
CASNDRGLENEQFF
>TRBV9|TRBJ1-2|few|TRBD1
TGTGCCAGCGGAGGGGACAGGGTTGGCTACACCTTC
CASGGDRVGYTF
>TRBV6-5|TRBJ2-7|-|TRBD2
TGTGCCAGCAGTTACTCGGCGCCTAGCGGGAGCTACGAGCAGTACTTC
CASSYSAPSGSYEQYF
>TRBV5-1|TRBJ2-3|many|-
TGCGCCAGCAGCTCCCCCCGGGACGGATATACGCAGTATTTT
CASSSPRDGYTQYF
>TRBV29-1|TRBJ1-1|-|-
TGCAGCGGTAGTGGGGGGTACACTGAAGCTTTCTTT
CSGSGGYTEAFF
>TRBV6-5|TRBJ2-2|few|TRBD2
TGTGCCAGCAGTTACCTGGGGGGGGACACCGGGGAGCTGTTTTTT
CASSYLGGDTGELFF
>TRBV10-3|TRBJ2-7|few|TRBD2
TGTGCCATCACCAAGCAACTAGCGGGGGACTACGAGCAGTACTTC
CAITKQLAGDYEQYF
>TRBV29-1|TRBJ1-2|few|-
TGCAGCGCTGAAACTGCCCGAGGGTACACCTTC
CSAETARGYTF
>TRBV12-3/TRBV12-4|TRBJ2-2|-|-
TGTGCCAGCAGTTTGAGGGGATGGACCGGGGAGCTGTTTTTT
CASSLRGWTGELFF
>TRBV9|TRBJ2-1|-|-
TGTGCCAGCAGCGTAGCATTGCGGGCTAATGAGCAGTTCTTC
CASSVALRANEQFF
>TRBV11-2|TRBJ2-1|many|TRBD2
TGTGCCAGCAGCCCCCAGACTAGCGGGAGGAAGAGCTCCTACAATGAGCAGTTCTTC
CASSPQTSGRKSSYNEQFF
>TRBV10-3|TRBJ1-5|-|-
TGTGCCATCAGTGAGTCGCAAGGTTCAAATCAGCCCCAGCATTTT
CAISESQGSNQPQHF
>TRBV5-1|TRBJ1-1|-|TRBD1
TGCGCCAGCAGCTACAGGGGGTCTCGGACTGAAGCTTTCTTT
CASSYRGSRTEAFF
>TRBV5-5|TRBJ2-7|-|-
TGTGCCAGCAGCTTGGGAGGGCTGGACAGAACTTACGAGCAGTACTTC
CASSLGGLDRTYEQYF
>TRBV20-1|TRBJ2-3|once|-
TGCAGTGCTAGTTTCCGGGCCCCACCCCCAGATACGCAGTATTTT
CSASFRAPPPDTQYF
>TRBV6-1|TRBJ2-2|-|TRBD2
TGTGCCAGCGGGACTAGTAGAAGGACCGGGGAGCTGTTTTTT
CASGTSRRTGELFF
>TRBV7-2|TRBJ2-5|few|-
TGTGCCAGCAGCTTGTGGGGCTCCTCCTCGAACTTC
CASSLWGSSSNF
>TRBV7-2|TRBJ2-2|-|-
TGTGCCAGCAGCTTACAAGGCGCGAACACCGGGGAGCTGTTTTTT
CASSLQGANTGELFF
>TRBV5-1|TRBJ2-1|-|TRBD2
TGCGCCAGCAGCTTACTAGCGGGAGTGCCAAGTGAGCAGTTCTTC
CASSLLAGVPSEQFF
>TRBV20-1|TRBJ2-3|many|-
TGCAGTGCCGCTTCGACGATCTTACGGGATACGCAGTATTTT
CSAASTILRDTQYF
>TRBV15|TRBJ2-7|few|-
TGTGCCACCAGCAAGAACTCCTACGAGCAGTACTTC
CATSKNSYEQYF
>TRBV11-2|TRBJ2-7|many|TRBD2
TGTGCCAGCCGTGTCCCGGGACTAGCGGACACCTCCTACGAGCAGTACTTC
CASRVPGLADTSYEQYF
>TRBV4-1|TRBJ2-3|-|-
TGCGCCAGCAGCCTCCATCCACCCGGAAGCACAGATACGCAGTATTTT
CASSLHPPGSTDTQYF
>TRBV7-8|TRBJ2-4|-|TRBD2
TGTGCCAGCAGGCGGGGGGCTAGGTATGGGGAAGGGAACATTCAGTACTTC
CASRRGARYGEGNIQYF
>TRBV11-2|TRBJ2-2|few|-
TGTGCCAGCAGCTTACTGACGAACACCGGGGAGCTGTTTTTT
CASSLLTNTGELFF
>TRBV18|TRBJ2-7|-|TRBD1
TGTGCCAGCTCCCCATCCGGACAGGGGGCCGGTGAGCAGTACTTC
CASSPSGQGAGEQYF
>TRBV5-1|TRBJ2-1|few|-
TGCGCCAGCAGCCCTTGGGAGAGGTCCTACAATGAGCAGTTCTTC
CASSPWERSYNEQFF
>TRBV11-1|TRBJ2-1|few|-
TGTGCCAGCAGTAACACCCTCAGGAACAATGAGCAGTTCTTC
CASSNTLRNNEQFF
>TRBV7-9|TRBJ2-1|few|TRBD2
TGTGCCAGCAGTTCGCGAACTAGCGGGGGGTCTGGTGAGCAGTTCTTC
CASSSRTSGGSGEQFF